This passage covers 2 T cell receptor beta chains from one sample sequenced in a study of cytomegalovirus exposure and HLA in healthy donors. With 60 Vbeta and 13 Jbeta primers, the PCR was carried out. Clones were read by immunoSEQ multiplex PCR, and TCRdb kept only the in-frame ones, dropping some. This table holds around 90,000 clones, more than 55% found once. The specimen sequenced was PBMCs. Receptor source: a human donor in good health.

The gene calls are TRBV6-6 and TRBJ1-2; the match to TRBD1 covers 9 bases. The CDR3 length is 16 residues. The germline CDR1 and CDR2 sequences are MNHNY and SVGAGI (reference sequence). J gave up 0 bases and V 5 bases, and 7 bases lay outside the gene matches. The DNA for the CDR3 is TGTGCCAGCAGTACCGGGACAGGGACCCCTAACTATGGCTACACCTTC. The encoded protein is CASSTGTGTPNYGYTF.

Details on this clone: One end of the junction does not line up with germline, which may come from a read error. V gene TRBV6-5 combines with J gene TRBJ1-5; TRBD1 might be the D (6 bases). CDR3 length: 15 residues. Germline V gene lookup returns CDR1 MNHEY and CDR2 SVGAGI. The CDR3 loop reads CASSSGVSGNRPQHF. CDR3 in DNA: TGTGCCAGCAGTTCAGGGGTCTCGGGCAATCGGCCCCAGCATTTT.